The 11 T cell receptor beta chains below were found in one sample sequenced in a study of T-cell reconstitution after alpha-beta-depleted transplantation in children. TCRbeta library construction was performed incorporating unique molecular identifiers. TCRdb independently ran MiXCR on the PCR reads; one entry per CDR3 protein. The data contain about 540,000 distinct CDR3 sequences, about a sixth of them singletons. Sample: PBMCs from the stem cell graft donor, taken from the stem cell graft. The source of these receptors is a human donor who donated a stem cell graft to a child with acute lymphoblastic leukemia.

There are a few counts of this clonotype. The V gene is TRBV6-5, the J gene TRBJ2-7; TRBD2 agrees at 8 bases. This CDR3 is 15 amino acids long. CDR1 is MNHEY and CDR2 is SVGAGI in the germline V gene. Trimming at V came to 3 bases and at J to 1 base, leaving 5 bases not matched to a gene. The CDR3 is CASSYTSGLSYEQYF. The CDR3 coding sequence is TGTGCCAGCAGTTATACTAGCGGTCTTTCCTACGAGCAGTACTTC.

This clonotype was picked up a small number of times. At one end the junction does not follow the germline gene, possibly because of a read error. This chain uses TRBV12-3 or TRBV12-4 with TRBJ1-4, with a possible D match to TRBD1 (5 bases). This CDR3 region has 17 residues. As DNA, the CDR3 is TGTGCCAGCAGTTCAACCGAGCGGGGCCCCCTCAATGAAAAGCTGTTTTTT. Translation: CASSSTERGPLNEKLFF.

The chain employs TRBV6-1 and TRBJ2-6; unclear D gene. Germline assignment: CDR1 MNHNS and CDR2 SASEGT. CDR3 length equals 13 residues. The ends were cut back, 6 bases at V and 3 bases at J, with 6 bases in the middle. CDR3 sequence: CASRDGGANVLTF. The CDR3, as DNA: TGTGCCAGCAGGGACGGTGGGGCCAACGTCCTGACTTTC.

In its sample, this clonotype was seen a few times. The V call is TRBV11-2, the J call TRBJ2-1; 7 bases align to TRBD2. Germline loops: CDR1 SGHAT, CDR2 FQNNGV. This CDR3 region has 18 residues. The V and J ends lost 5 bases and 2 bases, in that order; junction bases with no gene match: 15. CDR3 in DNA: TGTGCCAGCAGCCCCCTAAGCCCTCGGCTAGCGGCCTACAATGAGCAGTTCTTC. Its protein product is CASSPLSPRLAAYNEQFF.

The CDR3: CASSSDSLSYTF. The CDR3, as DNA: TGTGCCAGCAGCTCCGACAGTCTAAGTTACACCTTC. The chain links TRBV5-5 to TRBJ1-2, with a possible D match to TRBD1 (5 bases). CDR1 and CDR2 from the germline V gene are SGHKS and YYEKEE (reference sequence). The CDR3 has 12 residues. The ends were cut back, 3 bases at V and 11 bases at J, with 14 bases in the middle.

V usage is TRBV12-3 or TRBV12-4 and J usage is TRBJ2-7; a possible D gene is TRBD1 (6 bases). V was pared by 5 bases and J by 3 bases, with 14 bases between. The CDR3 extends over 14 amino acids. The CDR3 DNA follows: TGTGCCAGCAGTGAACGGGACACCGACTACGAGCAGTACTTC. It yields the protein CASSERDTDYEQYF.

A few counts support this clonotype. The gene calls are TRBV25-1 and TRBJ1-5, with D possibly being TRBD1 (6 bases). CDR1 and CDR2 from the germline V gene are MGHDK and SYGVNS. The CDR3 contains 16 residues. Trimming took off 2 bases at V and 7 bases at J, with 18 bases between the two ends. This CDR3 reads CASSEMGAGAGQPQHF. The CDR3 DNA follows: TGTGCCAGCAGTGAAATGGGGGCAGGGGCCGGGCAGCCCCAGCATTTT.

In its sample, this clonotype was seen a few times. The rearrangement links TRBV11-2 to TRBJ2-1, with 9 bases aligning to TRBD2. The CDR3 extends over 16 amino acids. The germline gives CDR1 SGHAT, CDR2 FQNNGV. V lost 1 base, J lost 5 bases, and 6 bases stayed unmatched. CDR3 sequence reads: CASSLGLTSGNNEQFF. In DNA, the CDR3 is TGTGCCAGCAGCTTAGGTCTGACTAGCGGAAACAATGAGCAGTTCTTC.

The J gene is TRBJ2-1, the V gene TRBV29-1; 10 bases match TRBD2. V was clipped by 4 bases and J by 0 bases; unmatched bases: 6. Looked up from germline, CDR1 is SQVTM and CDR2 is ANQGSEA. The CDR3 consists of 16 residues. The CDR3 spells CSVAGLAISSYNEQFF. DNA for the CDR3: TGCAGCGTTGCGGGACTAGCGATCAGCTCCTACAATGAGCAGTTCTTC.

This clonotype was observed a handful of times. The V call is TRBV5-6, the J call TRBJ1-5, with 7 nucleotides matching TRBD1. The CDR3 spans 15 residues. Germline CDR1 reads SGHDT; CDR2 reads YYEEEE. The J segment lost 3 bases and the V segment lost 3 bases, leaving 6 bases of the junction unmatched. CDR3 DNA: TGTGCCAGCAGCTGGGGGACAGCCTTCAATCAGCCCCAGCATTTT. The encoded protein is CASSWGTAFNQPQHF.

There are a few counts of this clonotype. The gene calls are TRBV7-9 and TRBJ2-7, with D tentatively TRBD2 (5 bases). CDR3 length equals 16 residues. With 1 base removed from V and 6 bases from J, the gap between germline ends came to 19 bases. The germline gives CDR1 SEHNR, CDR2 FQNEAQ (reference sequence). CDR3 coding DNA: TGTGCCAGCAGCTTAGGCTCCGGGAAAGGGAGAGGCGAGCAGTACTTC. Translation: CASSLGSGKGRGEQYF.